This TCR beta chain was recorded in a study of T cells in Graves' hyperthyroidism and ophthalmopathy. Overall study context: Sampling of peripheral blood happened at initial diagnosis, prior to any treatment. Study results and limitations: Most expanded thyroid clonotypes above 0.001 also appeared in blood. Before onset, by a median of approximately 5.9 months, the model predicted ophthalmopathy.

With 3 bases clipped from V and 3 bases from J, the junction kept 10 bases outside the gene matches. CDR3 size: 16 residues. Per germline, CDR1 DFQATT and CDR2 SNEGSKA (reference sequence). This clonotype has at least ten counts. Its target is not known. Uncontrolled infection, other autoimmune disease, pregnancy or lactation disqualified patients from enrolment. TCR beta CDR3 sequences were amplified from RNA transcripts. The HTBI set primed first-round TCR CDR3 RT-PCR. TCRdb reprocessed the multiplex PCR reads with MiXCR, giving one entry per CDR3 protein. The repertoire consists of around 200,000 distinct CDR3 sequences, with 15% to 20% occurring once and the leading ten covering 44%.

The genes are TRBV20-1 and TRBJ2-1, with 8 bases identical to TRBD2. The sequence was collected from a man between 35 and 55 years old with Graves' hyperthyroidism. Sequencing input: blood. The CDR3 sequence is CSASTGGPSHYNEQFF. The DNA for the CDR3 is TGCAGTGCTAGTACGGGGGGGCCATCCCACTACAATGAGCAGTTCTTC.